A selection of T cell receptor beta chains follows, all from one sample in a study of control samples from healthy donors and cancer patients. TCRdb keeps only in-frame clones here, not all; method: immunoSEQ multiplex PCR. The sample carries more than 150,000 clones, 80% to 95% recorded once. Sequencing input: blood. Every receptor here comes from a woman in her 30s in good health. The CDR3 runs from the conserved cysteine through the conserved F or W. D genes are given only for firm matches. A row's size may be missing; if present it is once, few, many or a size class.

cdr3_nt	cdr3_aa	clone_size	v_call	j_call	cdr3_length	d_call
TGTGCCAGCAGCCCCGACAGGGTGAGCACAGATACGCAGTATTTT	CASSPDRVSTDTQYF	-	TRBV7-2	TRBJ2-3	15	TRBD1
TGTGCCAGCAGCTTGGGGGGAGATCCCACAGATACGCAGTATTTT	CASSLGGDPTDTQYF	-	TRBV5-6	TRBJ2-3	15	-
TGTGCCAGCAGCATCGGACAGGATTATTACGAGCAGTACTTC	CASSIGQDYYEQYF	-	TRBV5-4	TRBJ2-7	14	TRBD1
TGTGCCACCAGCGGGGGACGGGTCACCGGGGAGCTGTTTTTT	CATSGGRVTGELFF	-	TRBV15	TRBJ2-2	14	-
TGTGCCAGCAGCTTAGCGATGGCGGGTAGCTCTGGAAACACCATATATTTT	CASSLAMAGSSGNTIYF	-	TRBV7-8	TRBJ1-3	17	-
TGTGCCAGTTCCTTTCCCGGGACAAGGAATGAGCAGTTCTTC	CASSFPGTRNEQFF	-	TRBV19	TRBJ2-1	14	-
TGTGCCAGCAGCTTAGGGGAGGGGGGGCTGGATCAGCCCCAGCATTTT	CASSLGEGGLDQPQHF	few	TRBV7-2	TRBJ1-5	16	-
TGTGCCAGCAGCCGAGGACAGGGGGAAAAACTGTTTTTT	CASSRGQGEKLFF	-	TRBV7-9	TRBJ1-4	13	TRBD1
TGTGCCAGCAGTTTATCTCCCGGGGCTAGCGGGAGGGGAGGCACAGATACGCAGTATTTT	CASSLSPGASGRGGTDTQYF	-	TRBV28	TRBJ2-3	20	TRBD2
TGTGCCAGCAGCTTGGCCAGGGGACAGTTGTCCTACGAGCAGTACTTC	CASSLARGQLSYEQYF	-	TRBV5-8	TRBJ2-7	16	TRBD1
TGTGCCAGCAGTCCCCTGGGGGGGAGCAATCAGCCCCAGCATTTT	CASSPLGGSNQPQHF	-	TRBV28	TRBJ1-5	15	-
TGTGCCAGCAGATCTGACAGGCTCCACACTGAAGCTTTCTTT	CASRSDRLHTEAFF	-	TRBV9	TRBJ1-1	14	-
TGTGCCTGGAGTGTGGGGGGCTTTGGAACTGAAGCTTTCTTT	CAWSVGGFGTEAFF	-	TRBV30	TRBJ1-1	14	-
TGTGCCAGTAGTGCTGTTAGCGGGGGGGACAATGAGCAGTTCTTC	CASSAVSGGDNEQFF	-	TRBV19	TRBJ2-1	15	TRBD2
TGTGCCAGCAGCCCGGCGCGGGAGGTTGAGCAGTTCTTC	CASSPAREVEQFF	-	TRBV7-3	TRBJ2-1	13	TRBD2
TGTGCCAGCAGCTTATTATCAGCAGGGGGCTACGAGCAGTACTTC	CASSLLSAGGYEQYF	-	TRBV7-6	TRBJ2-7	15	TRBD1
TGCGCCAGCAGCCAAGATATGGGGGAATCAGGGGAAGAGACCCAGTACTTC	CASSQDMGESGEETQYF	-	TRBV4-1	TRBJ2-5	17	-
TGTGCCAGCAGCCAGAGGGACTTAACCGAGCAGTACTTC	CASSQRDLTEQYF	-	TRBV9	TRBJ2-7	13	-
TGTGCCAGCAGCTTAGAGATGGGTAATGAAAAACTGTTTTTT	CASSLEMGNEKLFF	-	TRBV7-9	TRBJ1-4	14	-
TGTGCCAGCATGGGGGCGGGGACTAATGAAAAACTGTTTTTT	CASMGAGTNEKLFF	-	TRBV28	TRBJ1-4	14	-
TGCAGCGTTGAACAGGGGAACACTGAAGCTTTCTTT	CSVEQGNTEAFF	-	TRBV29-1	TRBJ1-1	12	-
TGTGCCAGCAGCCCGCAGACTAGCGGGAGACTTTCGAAATCCTACAATGAGCAGTTCTTC	CASSPQTSGRLSKSYNEQFF	few	TRBV28	TRBJ2-1	20	TRBD2
TGTGCCAGCAGCGCCGGGACTAGCGGGAGGTCTCGCGAGCAGTACTTC	CASSAGTSGRSREQYF	-	TRBV7-8	TRBJ2-7	16	TRBD2
TGTGCCAGCAGCTCAGACAAACAGGGTTCCTATAATTCACCCCTCCACTTT	CASSSDKQGSYNSPLHF	-	TRBV7-9	TRBJ1-6	17	-
TGTGCCAGTAGTATGGGGCGGTCGAGATACTACGAGCAGTACTTC	CASSMGRSRYYEQYF	-	TRBV19	TRBJ2-7	15	-
TGTGCCAGCAGTTACTTACCCGGGACAGCCACCGGGGAGCTGTTTTTT	CASSYLPGTATGELFF	-	TRBV6-6	TRBJ2-2	16	TRBD1
TGTGCCAGCAGTTTGGCCGGGCTCAGGGAGACCCAGTACTTC	CASSLAGLRETQYF	-	TRBV28	TRBJ2-5	14	-
TGTGCCAGCAGCCAAGGGGGGGCAGGGAGAGTATACCGAAATGAAAAACTGTTTTTT	CASSQGGAGRVYRNEKLFF	-	TRBV3-1/TRBV3-2	TRBJ1-4	19	-
TGTGCTAGTGCCTTGTCCCCGGGGACAGGGTACACTGAAGCTTTCTTT	CASALSPGTGYTEAFF	-	TRBV12-5	TRBJ1-1	16	TRBD1
TGTGCCACCAGTGATTTAGGTGCGGGAACCGGGGAGCTGTTTTTT	CATSDLGAGTGELFF	-	TRBV24-1	TRBJ2-2	15	-
TGCGCCAGCAGCCAAGACTCGGGCAGAAACACTGAAGCTTTCTTT	CASSQDSGRNTEAFF	-	TRBV4-1	TRBJ1-1	15	-
TGTGCCATCAGTGACTCTAGTAGGGACGAGACCCGGTACTTC	CAISDSSRDETRYF	-	TRBV10-3	TRBJ2-5	14	-
TGTGCCAGCAGTTCTGGGGGCGTTTTAGTCATGAACACTGAAGCTTTCTTT	CASSSGGVLVMNTEAFF	-	TRBV28	TRBJ1-1	17	-
TGTGCCAGCAGTTTAATCCCACCAGCGTACAATGAGCAGTTCTTC	CASSLIPPAYNEQFF	-	TRBV28	TRBJ2-1	15	-
TGTGCCAGTAGTACAGGGACGGTTAGCACAGATACGCAGTATTTT	CASSTGTVSTDTQYF	-	TRBV19	TRBJ2-3	15	-
TGTGCCAGCAGCAGCGCCGGGTTTGACTGGACCTACGAGCAGTACTTC	CASSSAGFDWTYEQYF	-	TRBV13	TRBJ2-7	16	-
TGTGCCAGCAGCCCGGGGACCACGAACACCGGGGAGCTGTTTTTT	CASSPGTTNTGELFF	-	TRBV6-6	TRBJ2-2	15	-
TGCAGCGTTCTCGTGCCAGCCAAAAACATTCAGTACTTC	CSVLVPAKNIQYF	-	TRBV29-1	TRBJ2-4	13	-